The 28 T cell receptor beta chains presented below share a single source sample, sequenced in a study of CD4 T cells in relation to SARS-CoV-2 and coronaviruses. Unexposed donor CD4+ T cells date from about 2011-2018, before the COVID-19 pandemic. CD4+ T cells were isolated from the cells after around 9 days of culture. Antigens of these TCRs are unknown. Measured with immunoSEQ multiplex PCR; TCRdb has only the in-frame clones, and not every one. The sample consists of 20,000 to 25,000 clones, about 80% of them appearing once. The sequenced sample consisted of CD4+ T cells from PBMCs, cultured in vitro. Receptors were obtained from a human donor in good health.

The rearrangement uses TRBV7-9 and TRBJ1-1, with unresolved D. This CDR3 is built from 12 residues. Per the germline V gene, CDR1 is SEHNR and CDR2 is FQNEAQ (reference sequence). V lost 2 bases and J 6 bases, leaving 7 bases between the germline ends. The CDR3 sequence is CASSLLQPEAFF. The CDR3 DNA reads as TGTGCCAGCAGCTTATTACAGCCTGAAGCTTTCTTT.

V usage is TRBV7-8 and J usage is TRBJ2-7, with unresolved D. The CDR3 totals 12 residues. V gave up 9 bases and J gave up 2 bases, with 11 bases separating them. Germline V gene data show CDR1 as SGHVS and CDR2 as FQNEAQ. The CDR3 nucleotides read TGTGCCAGACAACCAGGTACCTACGAGCAGTACTTC. Amino acids: CARQPGTYEQYF. The whole variable domain, filled in from reference TRBV7-8 and TRBJ2-7, reads GAGVSQSPRYKVAKRGQDVALRCDPISGHVSLFWYQQALGQGPEFLTYFQNEAQLDKSGLPSDRFFAERPEGSVSTLKIQRTQQEDSAVYLCARQPGTYEQYFGPGTRLTVT.

This chain joins TRBV30 and TRBJ2-5; D is unclear. The length of the CDR3 is 13 residues. Germline V gene data show CDR1 as GTSNPN and CDR2 as SVGIG (reference sequence). Trimming shortened V by 1 base and J by 1 base, and 7 bases separated the two germline ends. The CDR3 is CAWSASSQETQYF. The CDR3 nucleotides are TGTGCCTGGAGTGCCTCATCCCAAGAGACCCAGTACTTC.

This rearrangement joins TRBV10-3 to TRBJ1-2; TRBD1 matches at 9 bases. The CDR3 totals 17 residues. Germline CDR1 is ENHRY and CDR2 is SYGVKD. Trimming removed 2 bases from V and 4 bases from J; junction bases left unmatched: 11. CDR3 protein: CAISETRDRGGVYGYTF. The CDR3 DNA sequence: TGTGCCATCAGTGAGACGCGCGACAGGGGGGGAGTCTATGGCTACACCTTC.

This CDR3 reads CASSYSGGWETQYF. The CDR3 nucleotides read TGTGCCAGCAGTTACTCGGGAGGTTGGGAGACCCAGTACTTC. The chain links TRBV6-5 to TRBJ2-5, with D perhaps TRBD2 (6 bases). This CDR3 is built from 14 residues. The germline V and J ends were trimmed by 0 bases and 5 bases, with 10 bases remaining between them. Germline CDR1 and CDR2: MNHEY and SVGAGI.

The rearrangement uses TRBV5-4 and TRBJ2-7; TRBD2 is a possible D gene (5 bases). The CDR3 runs 14 residues. Looked up from germline, CDR1 is SGHNT and CDR2 is YYREEE (reference sequence). The V gene lost 5 bases and the J gene lost 4 bases, with 16 bases spanning the gap. CDR3 protein: CASRSAGNAYEQYF. CDR3 DNA: TGTGCCAGCAGGTCGGCCGGGAACGCTTACGAGCAGTACTTC.

The rearrangement joins TRBV28 to TRBJ1-4; maybe TRBD1 (6 bases). V was cut by 5 bases and J by 5 bases, with 6 bases left in between. The CDR3 extends over 12 amino acids. The germline V gene encodes CDR1 MDHEN and CDR2 SYDVKM. The CDR3 is CASSQGNEKLFF. The CDR3 nucleotides are TGTGCCAGCAGTCAGGGGAATGAAAAACTGTTTTTT.

The chain joins TRBV5-4 to TRBJ2-7; 7 bases align to TRBD1. The CDR3 runs 15 residues. The germline gives CDR1 SGHNT, CDR2 YYREEE (reference sequence). The V and J ends lost 3 bases and 2 bases, in that order; junction bases with no gene match: 8. For the CDR3, the DNA is TGTGCCAGCAGCTGGGACAACAGGGGAACCTACGAGCAGTACTTC. Its protein is CASSWDNRGTYEQYF.

With respect to this clone: Other DNA sequences from this sample encode an identical CDR3 as well. The CDR3, as DNA: TGTGCCAGCAGCGTCGCAGGGTTCACCGGGGAGCTGTTTTTT. Translating it yields CASSVAGFTGELFF. The chain has TRBV9 and TRBJ2-2, with a possible D match to TRBD1 (5 bases). CDR1 is SGDLS and CDR2 is YYNGEE in the germline V gene. The CDR3 has 14 residues. The germline V and J ends were trimmed by 2 bases and 4 bases, with 9 bases remaining between them.

This clone was seen a few times. The rearrangement uses TRBV5-1 and TRBJ2-3; D is perhaps TRBD1 or TRBD2 (5 bases each). The germline V and J ends were trimmed by 6 bases and 3 bases, with 14 bases remaining between them. CDR1 and CDR2 (germline): SGHRS, YFSETQ. The length of the CDR3 is 14 residues. CDR3: CASTRGQTTDTQYF. The CDR3 DNA reads TGCGCCAGCACCCGGGGCCAGACTACAGATACGCAGTATTTT.

This chain connects TRBV4-2 to TRBJ1-2, with D unresolved. This CDR3 has 15 residues. CDR1 and CDR2 from the germline V gene are LGHNA and YNFKEQ. V was clipped by 0 bases and J by 5 bases, with 13 bases between them. The CDR3 protein is CASSQESTSKYGYTF. The CDR3 DNA is TGTGCCAGCAGCCAAGAATCCACGAGCAAATATGGCTACACCTTC.

The chain recombines TRBV5-1 with TRBJ1-3; the D gene is possibly TRBD1 (5 bases). CDR3 length equals 15 residues. The germline gives CDR1 SGHRS, CDR2 YFSETQ. The V end lost 0 bases, the J end lost 0 bases, and 7 bases lay between the germline ends. The CDR3 region is CASSLEGSSGNTIYF. The CDR3 nucleotides are TGCGCCAGCAGCTTGGAGGGGAGCTCTGGAAACACCATATATTTT.

This chain joins TRBV14 and TRBJ2-3, with a possible D match to TRBD1 (6 bases). The CDR3 sequence is 20 residues long. Germline V gene lookup returns CDR1 SGHDN and CDR2 FVKESK. Between the trimmed V and J ends, which lost 1 base and 0 bases, there was a span of 23 bases. The CDR3: CASSQVLWGPGSWSTDTQYF. Written as DNA, the CDR3 is TGTGCCAGCAGCCAAGTACTCTGGGGGCCGGGCTCGTGGAGCACAGATACGCAGTATTTT. The variable domain in full, with the rest retrieved from reference TRBV14 and TRBJ2-3, is EAGVTQFPSHSVIEKGQTVTLRCDPISGHDNLYWYRRVMGKEIKFLLHFVKESKQDESGMPNNRFLAERTGGTYSTLKVQPAELEDSGVYFCASSQVLWGPGSWSTDTQYFGPGTRLTVL.

This clone appeared a single time. The rearrangement links TRBV28 to TRBJ2-1; TRBD2 aligns across 8 bases. The CDR3 totals 16 residues. Germline V lookup: CDR1 MDHEN, CDR2 SYDVKM. V trimming: 5 bases; J trimming: 8 bases; junction bases outside the gene matches: 14. This chain's CDR3 is CASSAPGTREFDEQFF. The CDR3 nucleotides are TGTGCCAGCAGTGCTCCCGGGACTAGGGAGTTCGATGAGCAGTTCTTC.

The chain employs TRBV5-1 and TRBJ2-7, with D possibly TRBD1 on 5 matching bases. Trimming removed 0 bases from V and 4 bases from J, with 8 bases in between. Germline V gene sequence: CDR1 SGHRS, CDR2 YFSETQ. CDR3 length: 13 amino acids. As DNA, the CDR3 is TGCGCCAGCAGCTTGGGACAGAATTACGAGCAGTACTTC. This codes for CASSLGQNYEQYF.

The rearrangement uses TRBV3-1 (or the pseudogene TRBV3-2) and TRBJ1-4; D is unresolved. CDR3 size: 13 residues. The V gene lost 5 bases and the J gene lost 12 bases, with 16 bases spanning the gap. CDR1 is LGHDT and CDR2 is YNNKEL in the germline V gene (reference sequence). The CDR3 loop is CASSNNLGRELFF. CDR3 DNA: TGTGCCAGCAGCAACAACCTCGGGAGGGAACTGTTTTTT.

V and J are TRBV28 and TRBJ2-5; 8 nucleotides match TRBD2. Germline CDR1 MDHEN, CDR2 SYDVKM. V lost 2 bases and J lost 4; bases outside the gene matches: 3. This CDR3 is built from 14 residues. This CDR3 is CASSLAGGVETQYF. The CDR3 region has the DNA TGTGCCAGCAGTTTAGCGGGAGGAGTAGAGACCCAGTACTTC.

This clone was seen once. The genes are TRBV5-1 and TRBJ2-1; D may correspond to TRBD1 or TRBD2 (7 bases each). This CDR3 spans 15 amino acids. Trimming removed 4 bases at V and 4 bases at J, with 15 bases between. Germline V gene sequence: CDR1 SGHRS, CDR2 YFSETQ. CDR3 bases: TGCGCCAGCAGCAGGGGGGGGGACAGTTACAATGAGCAGTTCTTC. It yields the protein CASSRGGDSYNEQFF.

This clone was counted a single time. The chain employs TRBV18 and TRBJ2-1, with 7 bases that match TRBD1. CDR3 length: 15 amino acids. Per germline, CDR1 KGHSH and CDR2 LQKENI. J was trimmed by 5 bases and V by 2 bases; bases with no gene match: 6. CDR3 in amino acids: CASSPGQAPNNEQFF. The CDR3 bases are TGTGCCAGCTCACCAGGACAGGCTCCTAACAATGAGCAGTTCTTC.

The V gene is TRBV7-7, the J gene TRBJ2-2; either TRBD1 or TRBD2 may fit D (5 bases each). CDR3 length: 15 amino acids. CDR1 and CDR2 from the germline V gene are SSHAT and FNYEAQ (reference sequence). V gave up 3 bases and J gave up 0 bases, with 8 bases separating them. CDR3 protein: CASSLGDPNTGELFF. The CDR3 coding sequence is TGTGCCAGCAGCTTGGGGGACCCGAACACCGGGGAGCTGTTTTTT.

The chain employs TRBV5-6 and TRBJ1-2, with 8 nucleotides matching TRBD1. Germline CDR1 and CDR2: SGHDT and YYEEEE. Unmatched junction bases numbered 5, after V lost 3 bases and J lost 7 bases. This CDR3 has 13 amino acids. CDR3 sequence: CASSSPDRVGYTF. The CDR3, as DNA: TGTGCCAGCAGCTCCCCGGACAGGGTTGGCTACACCTTC. The entire variable domain, with the rest obtained from reference TRBV5-6 and TRBJ1-2, is as follows: DAGVTQSPTHLIKTRGQQVTLRCSPKSGHDTVSWYQQALGQGPQFIFQYYEEEERQRGNFPDRFSGHQFPNYSSELNVNALLLGDSALYLCASSSPDRVGYTFGSGTRLTVV.

Only a few counts were recorded for this clone. The V and J genes are TRBV27 and TRBJ1-1; no definite D call. This CDR3 spans 13 amino acids. Trimming stripped 3 bases from V and 1 base from J, with 6 bases between. From germline, CDR1 is MNHEY and CDR2 SMNVEV (reference sequence). The CDR3 DNA reads TGTGCCAGCAGTTTTGAGGGGAACACTGAAGCTTTCTTT. This sequence encodes CASSFEGNTEAFF.

This clone was found a few times. The chain links TRBV4-2 to TRBJ1-1; 7 nucleotides align to TRBD1. V lost 4 bases, J lost 1 base, and 6 bases stayed unmatched. This CDR3 region has 15 residues. Germline V gene sequence: CDR1 LGHNA, CDR2 YNFKEQ. The CDR3 DNA sequence: TGTGCCAGCAGCCGCGGACCAGGGGGGAACACTGAAGCTTTCTTT. It encodes CASSRGPGGNTEAFF.

The genes are TRBV6-1 and TRBJ2-1; 11 nucleotides align to TRBD2. With V trimmed by 1 base and J by 1 base, 6 bases remained unmatched. Germline CDR1 is MNHNS and CDR2 is SASEGT. This CDR3 has 18 residues. The CDR3 DNA reads TGTGCCAGCAGTGAAGAAGGGTCTAGCGGGAGGTCCTACAATGAGCAGTTCTTC. Its translation is CASSEEGSSGRSYNEQFF.

This chain joins TRBV28 and TRBJ1-5; D is undetermined. The germline gives CDR1 MDHEN, CDR2 SYDVKM. The CDR3 covers 12 residues. Trimming left V 0 bases short and J 7 bases short, with 4 bases between. The CDR3 loop is CASSLWGQPQHF. As DNA, the CDR3 is TGTGCCAGCAGTTTATGGGGACAGCCCCAGCATTTT.

The rearrangement uses TRBV25-1 and TRBJ2-7; D remains unclear. Germline CDR1 reads MGHDK; CDR2 reads SYGVNS. The V and J ends lost 2 bases and 1 base respectively, with 6 bases between them. The CDR3 loop spans 13 amino acids. The CDR3 loop reads CASSETPSYEQYF. Written as DNA, the CDR3 is TGTGCCAGCAGTGAAACCCCTTCCTACGAGCAGTACTTC.

The chain couples TRBV7-9 to TRBJ2-5; perhaps D is TRBD1 or TRBD2 (5 bases each). V was trimmed by 1 base and J by 3 bases, leaving 15 bases between them. The germline CDR1 and CDR2 sequences are SEHNR and FQNEAQ (reference sequence). This CDR3 region has 16 residues. In nucleotides, the CDR3 is TGTGCCAGCAGCTTAGTGGCAGGGCTGGGGGAAGAGACCCAGTACTTC. Translating it yields CASSLVAGLGEETQYF.

The chain uses TRBV30 and TRBJ1-5; TRBD1 agrees at 8 bases. The germline V gene encodes CDR1 GTSNPN and CDR2 SVGIG (reference sequence). J lost 6 bases, V lost 3 bases, and 13 bases had no gene match. This CDR3 has 16 residues. The CDR3 is CAWSSGGQGGGQPQHF. CDR3 nucleotides: TGTGCCTGGAGCTCGGGAGGACAGGGAGGGGGTCAGCCCCAGCATTTT.